The source of this T cell receptor (beta chain) is a study of T cell repertoires in cytomegalovirus infection. Study context: Both a matching HLA type and CMV infection were indicated by public TCR beta signatures.

Ten or more counts support this clonotype. Its target is not known. The CDR3 length is 18 residues. Losses at the gene ends were 1 base for V and 2 bases for J; bases not matched to a gene: 6. Germline CDR1 and CDR2: SGHVS and FQNEAQ. TCRdb re-analysed the reads in MiXCR, keeping a single row per CDR3 protein. The sample includes approximately 400,000 distinct CDR3 sequences, approximately 32% of them seen just once. Study-wide points: Dominating the ex vivo response were TCR beta clonotypes that were CMV-specific and HLA-C-restricted. Individuals carrying CMV plus the relevant HLA were identified by cumulative frequency of public TCR beta families.

This chain uses TRBV7-8 with TRBJ2-6; the match to TRBD1 covers 9 bases. The TCR comes from a human donor in good health (CMV status not recorded). Some clones in this sample may be carry-over from other donors' samples. The source material was PBMCs. The CDR3 nucleotides are TGTGCCAGCAGCTTAGGTCAACAGGGGGCGACTGGGGCCAACGTCCTGACTTTC. This sequence encodes CASSLGQQGATGANVLTF.